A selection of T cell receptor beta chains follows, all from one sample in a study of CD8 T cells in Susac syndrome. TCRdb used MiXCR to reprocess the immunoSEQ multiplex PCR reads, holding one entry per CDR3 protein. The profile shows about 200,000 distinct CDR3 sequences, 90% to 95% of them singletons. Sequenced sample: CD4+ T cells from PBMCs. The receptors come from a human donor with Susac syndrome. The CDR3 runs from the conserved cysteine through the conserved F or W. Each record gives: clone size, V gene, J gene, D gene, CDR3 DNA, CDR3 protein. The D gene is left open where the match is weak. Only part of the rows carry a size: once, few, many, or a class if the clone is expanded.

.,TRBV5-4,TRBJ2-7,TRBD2,TGTGCCAGCAGCTTGGAAGTTAGCGGGGACTACGAGCAGTACTTC,CASSLEVSGDYEQYF
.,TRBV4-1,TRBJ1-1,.,TGCGCCAGCAGCCAAGATCTAGGGGGGCGGACTGAAGCTTTCTTT,CASSQDLGGRTEAFF
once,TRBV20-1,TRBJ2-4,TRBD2,TGCAGTGCTAGAACTGGGACTAGCGGGAGGGCCGGGGCCAAAAACATTCAGTACTTC,CSARTGTSGRAGAKNIQYF
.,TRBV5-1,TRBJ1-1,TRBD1,TGCGCCAGCAGCCCGCCCAGGCGACAGGGGCGCTTAAACACTGAAGCTTTCTTT,CASSPPRRQGRLNTEAFF
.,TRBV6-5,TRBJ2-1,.,TGTGCCAGCAGTTACGGACTGCCCCCGTTCAATGAGCAGTTCTTC,CASSYGLPPFNEQFF
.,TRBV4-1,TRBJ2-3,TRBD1,TGCGCCAGCAGCCCTTCGGACAGGGGCGCAGATACGCAGTATTTT,CASSPSDRGADTQYF
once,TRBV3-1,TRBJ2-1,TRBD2,TGTGCCAGCAGCCAAAGCGGGAGTGGGGTTTTTGAGCAGTTCTTC,CASSQSGSGVFEQFF
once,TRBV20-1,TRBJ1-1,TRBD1,TGCAGTGCTAGAGACCCAGCGCAGGGGGGGAACACTGAAGCTTTCTTT,CSARDPAQGGNTEAFF
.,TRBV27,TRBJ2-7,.,TGTGCCAGCAGTTATAAGGACCGAGACAGACCCTCCTACGAGCAGTACTTC,CASSYKDRDRPSYEQYF
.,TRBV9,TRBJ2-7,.,TGTGCCAGCAGCGTAGAGGGGGGGCGGTCCTACGAGCAGTACTTC,CASSVEGGRSYEQYF
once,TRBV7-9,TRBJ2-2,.,TGTGCCAGCAGCGCGTACTCGTCCCAAATGAACACCGGGGAGCTGTTTTTT,CASSAYSSQMNTGELFF
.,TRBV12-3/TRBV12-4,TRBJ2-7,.,TGTGCCAGCAGTTTGCTAGGGGGCTACGAGCAGTACTTC,CASSLLGGYEQYF
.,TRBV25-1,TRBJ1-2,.,TGTGCCAGCTCCACGGCCGGCGAAAACTATGGCTACACCTTC,CASSTAGENYGYTF
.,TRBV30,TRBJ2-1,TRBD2,TGTGCCTGGAGTGTCGGTAGCGGGGTTGGTGAGCAGTTCTTC,CAWSVGSGVGEQFF
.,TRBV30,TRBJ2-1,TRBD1,TGTGCCTGGCTCCCGGGACAGTTTTACAATGAGCAGTTCTTC,CAWLPGQFYNEQFF
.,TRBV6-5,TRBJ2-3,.,TGTGCCAGCAGCCGGACCCGCACAGATACGCAGTATTTT,CASSRTRTDTQYF
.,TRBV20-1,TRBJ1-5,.,TGCAGTGCGGGGGAGCCTTGGCCCCAGCATTTT,CSAGEPWPQHF
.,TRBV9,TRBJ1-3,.,TGTGCCAGCAGCGTAGGATCGACTGGAAACACCATATATTTT,CASSVGSTGNTIYF
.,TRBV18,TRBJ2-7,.,TGTGCCAGCTCACCACCGGCAGGGATCTACGAGCAGTACTTC,CASSPPAGIYEQYF
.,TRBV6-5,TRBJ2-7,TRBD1,TGTGCCAGCAGTTACGGGGACAGCTACGAGCAGTACTTC,CASSYGDSYEQYF
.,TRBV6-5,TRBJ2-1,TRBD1,TGTGCCAGCAGTTCGACAGGGAACAATGAGCAGTTCTTC,CASSSTGNNEQFF
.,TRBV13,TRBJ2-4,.,TGTGCCAGCAGCTTAGGGCGGACCCTAGCCAAAAACATTCAGTACTTC,CASSLGRTLAKNIQYF
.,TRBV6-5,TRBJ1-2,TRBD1,TGTGCCAGCAGTTTCTCGGACAGGGGGCGAGGCTACACCTTC,CASSFSDRGRGYTF
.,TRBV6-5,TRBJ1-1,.,TGTGCCAGCAGTTACACCCCGGGGACGTTGAACACTGAAGCTTTCTTT,CASSYTPGTLNTEAFF
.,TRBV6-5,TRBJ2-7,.,TGTGCCAGCAGTTACTCGAAGGTTGGGCAGGCAAGCTCCTACGAGCAGTACTTC,CASSYSKVGQASSYEQYF
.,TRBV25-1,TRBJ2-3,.,TGTGCCAGCAGTCCTGGGGGGGCCGGGAGAAGTACGCAGTATTTT,CASSPGGAGRSTQYF
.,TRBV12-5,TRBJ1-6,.,TGTGCTAGTGGTTTTGCAGGGGTATTAAATTCACCCCTCCACTTT,CASGFAGVLNSPLHF
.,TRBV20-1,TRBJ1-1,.,TGCAGTGCTAGCTCTTTGATTAAGGGACCCACTGAAGCTTTCTTT,CSASSLIKGPTEAFF
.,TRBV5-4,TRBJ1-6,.,TGTGCCAGCAGCGCGGGTCGATACAGGGAACTAGACTCACCCCTCCACTTT,CASSAGRYRELDSPLHF
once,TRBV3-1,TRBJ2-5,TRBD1,TGTGCCAGCAGCCAAGACAGGGGGCGATCAGAGACCCAGTACTTC,CASSQDRGRSETQYF
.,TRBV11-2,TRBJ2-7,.,TGTGCCAGCAGCCCCCGACAGCTCTCCTACGAGCAGTACTTC,CASSPRQLSYEQYF
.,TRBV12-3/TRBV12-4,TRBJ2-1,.,TGTGCCAGCAGGATAACGGGGGACCCCGTTGAGCAGTTCTTC,CASRITGDPVEQFF
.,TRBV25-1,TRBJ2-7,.,TGTGCCAGCAGTAAACGGGACGGTCTGCCTTCGAGCTCCTACGAGCAGTACTTC,CASSKRDGLPSSSYEQYF
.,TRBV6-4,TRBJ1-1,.,TGTGCCAGCAGGCCCGGGGGAGGGGCGGACAAGGCTTTCTTT,CASRPGGGADKAFF
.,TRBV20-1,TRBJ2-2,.,TGCAGTGCTTTGCGCGCCCCAAACAGACTAGTCGCCGGGGAGCTGTTTTTT,CSALRAPNRLVAGELFF
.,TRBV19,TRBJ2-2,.,TGTGCCAGTAGTATGTCCGGGGAGCTGTTTTTT,CASSMSGELFF
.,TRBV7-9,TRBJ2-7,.,TGTGCCAGCAGCTCCGACGGAGACTACGAGCAGTACTTC,CASSSDGDYEQYF
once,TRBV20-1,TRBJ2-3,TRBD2,TGCAGTGCTAATAGCGGGGGGGCAGATACGCAGTATTTT,CSANSGGADTQYF
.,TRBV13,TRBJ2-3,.,TGTGCCAGCAGCTTAGGCAGGCCAGATACGCAGTATTTT,CASSLGRPDTQYF
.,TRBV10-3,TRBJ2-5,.,TGTGCCATCAGTGAGAGTACCGGCCAAGAGACCCAGTACTTC,CAISESTGQETQYF
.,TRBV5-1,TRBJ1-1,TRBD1,TGCGCCAGCAGCTCGACCGGACAGGGACCGAACACTGAAGCTTTCTTT,CASSSTGQGPNTEAFF
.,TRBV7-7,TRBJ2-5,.,TGTGCTAGCAGCCCCGACTACCTGGAGACCCAGTACTTC,CASSPDYLETQYF
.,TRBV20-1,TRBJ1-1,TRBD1,TGCAGTGCCCGAGGGGAACAGGGGGCGTTGGACACTGAAGCTTTCTTT,CSARGEQGALDTEAFF
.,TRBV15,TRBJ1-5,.,TGTGCCACCAGCCTTGGGCAGAGCAATCAGCCCCAGCATTTT,CATSLGQSNQPQHF
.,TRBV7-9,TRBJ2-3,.,TGTGCCAGCAGTTCTTCTGGACTACTCAGCACAGATACGCAGTATTTT,CASSSSGLLSTDTQYF
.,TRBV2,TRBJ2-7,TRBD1,TGTGCCAGCACCCGGGACAGCTACGAGCAGTACTTC,CASTRDSYEQYF
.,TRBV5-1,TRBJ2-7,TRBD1,TGCGCCAGCAGCTTAGGTCGGGACAGGGGGTCCTACGAGCAGTACTTC,CASSLGRDRGSYEQYF